This entry lists 23 T cell receptor beta chains sequenced from one sample in a study of blood T cells in healthy people across ages (dated by TCRdb to the mid-2010s). The library was produced with 5' RACE. TCRdb lists the instrument as Illumina HiSeq 2500. A second PCR of about 6 to 11 cycles was performed with a sample-barcoded 5' primer and a J-beta primer mix. The raw public reads went through TCRdb reprocessing: fastp at Q25, MiXCR clone calling, in-frame beta chains kept. Entries are consolidated by CDR3 protein sequence, retaining the most common genes and DNA. The sample table shows 1.5 million to 2 million distinct CDR3 sequences, and roughly 27% are seen once. The ten largest clones add up to 7% to 9% of the sample. What was sequenced was blood. These receptor sequences come from a woman aged 25 to 39 in good health.

This clonotype was observed a few times. The chain combines TRBV7-2 with TRBJ2-7; no clear D. CDR1 SGHTA and CDR2 FQGNSA come from the germline V gene. V was cut by 2 bases and J by 6 bases, with 5 bases left in between. The CDR3 extends over 11 amino acids. CDR3 DNA: TGTGCCAGCAGCTTAAATACCGAGCAGTACTTC. Protein: CASSLNTEQYF.

Only a few counts were recorded for this clonotype. The rearrangement uses TRBV12-3 or TRBV12-4 and TRBJ2-3; no firm D call. CDR3 length equals 14 residues. With 5 bases removed from V and 1 base from J, the gap between germline ends came to 10 bases. CDR3 sequence: CASSPEGRTDTQYF. The CDR3 coding sequence is TGTGCCAGCAGTCCCGAAGGGCGCACAGATACGCAGTATTTT.

This chain uses TRBV15 with TRBJ1-2; weak D call: TRBD1 (6 bases). The length of the CDR3 is 14 residues. Trimming pared 0 bases from V and 4 bases from J, leaving 9 bases between. Germline loops: CDR1 LNHNV, CDR2 YYDKDF (reference sequence). The CDR3 bases are TGTGCCACCAGCAGAGATGGCAGGGGCTATGGCTACACCTTC. Translated: CATSRDGRGYGYTF. Full variable domain (outside the CDR3, taken from reference TRBV15 and TRBJ1-2): DAMVIQNPRYQVTQFGKPVTLSCSQTLNHNVMYWYQQKSSQAPKLLFHYYDKDFNNEADTPDNFQSRRPNTSFCFLDIRSPGLGDTAMYLCATSRDGRGYGYTFGSGTRLTVV.

V gene TRBV4-3 combines with J gene TRBJ2-2; D remains ambiguous. The CDR3 consists of 15 residues. Between the trimmed V and J ends, which lost 0 bases and 7 bases, there was a span of 12 bases. Germline assignment: CDR1 LGHNA and CDR2 YSLEER. CDR3 protein: CASSQEPPPVGELFF. CDR3 in DNA: TGCGCCAGCAGCCAAGAGCCCCCCCCCGTCGGGGAGCTGTTTTTT.

This clonotype was detected ten times or more. The chain has TRBV6-5 and TRBJ2-3, with D tentatively TRBD1 (6 bases). The ends were cut back, 6 bases at V and 0 bases at J, with 16 bases in the middle. Germline V gene sequence: CDR1 MNHEY, CDR2 SVGAGI. CDR3 length equals 16 residues. DNA for the CDR3: TGTGCCAGCAGCCTTGGACAGACTTTGAGCACAGATACGCAGTATTTT. This translates into CASSLGQTLSTDTQYF.

Worth noting for this clonotype: Possible read error: a much larger clone is one base away. This chain links TRBV6-6 with TRBJ2-1, with D possibly TRBD2 on 7 matching bases. The better agreement between TRBJ2-7 and the DNA end casts doubt on the J call. CDR3 size: 16 residues. Germline V gene sequence: CDR1 MNHNY, CDR2 SVGAGI (reference sequence). Here the CDR3 DNA reads TGTGCCAGCAGTCGCTCGAGGGGGAGGGACTACAATGAGCAGTACTTC. It yields the protein CASSRSRGRDYNEQYF.

This chain's CDR3 is CASSQTVNYGYTF. The CDR3 coding sequence is TGTGCCAGCAGCCAGACAGTGAACTATGGCTACACCTTC. The J gene is TRBJ1-2, the V gene TRBV3-1; weak D call: TRBD1 (5 bases). This CDR3 has 13 amino acids. Per germline, CDR1 LGHDT and CDR2 YNNKEL (reference sequence). Trimming took 3 bases from V and 2 from J, leaving 7 bases between them.

The CDR3 DNA sequence: TGTACCCAAGGGGGGCCCACAGATACGCAGTATTTT. It yields the protein CTQGGPTDTQYF. The chain is built from TRBV6-5 and TRBJ2-3, with D perhaps assigned TRBD1 or TRBD2 (6 bases each). The CDR3 is 12 amino acids. Germline-derived CDR1 and CDR2 are MNHEY and SVGAGI.

This clonotype was picked up a small number of times. This sequence may be a read error, since a much larger clone differs from it by one base. V and J are TRBV29-1 and TRBJ2-7, with D unresolved. Between the trimmed V and J ends, which lost 2 bases and 10 bases, there was a span of 15 bases. The CDR3 spans 12 residues. CDR1 is SQVTM and CDR2 is ANQGSEA in the germline V gene. The CDR3: CSVEWGQEAQYF. In nucleotides, the CDR3 is TGCAGCGTTGAATGGGGTCAAGAGGCCCAGTACTTC.

The rearrangement joins TRBV7-2 to TRBJ1-5, with TRBD1 matching over 10 bases. This CDR3 has 15 residues. Looked up from germline, CDR1 is SGHTA and CDR2 is FQGNSA. With 6 bases clipped from V and 5 bases from J, the junction kept 7 bases outside the gene matches. The CDR3 nucleotides read TGTGCCAGCAGTCCCGCGGGACAGGGGCATCAGCCCCAGCATTTT. Translation: CASSPAGQGHQPQHF.

The V call is TRBV7-6, the J call TRBJ2-3; D is perhaps TRBD2 (6 bases). The CDR3 runs to 15 residues. V dropped 5 bases and J dropped 6 bases, with 18 bases sitting between them. Germline lookup yields CDR1 SGHVS and CDR2 FNYEAQ. The CDR3 DNA is TGTGCCAGCAGCCCCTGGGGACTGCCCCGGGATACGCAGTATTTT. Protein product: CASSPWGLPRDTQYF.

The rearrangement uses TRBV7-2 and TRBJ2-5; 7 nucleotides line up with TRBD2. CDR1 and CDR2 from the germline V gene are SGHTA and FQGNSA. V gave up 1 base and J gave up 11 bases; unmatched junction bases: 16. This CDR3 is 16 amino acids long. The CDR3 reads CASSLGSGGAQNEQYF. CDR3 in DNA: TGTGCCAGCAGCTTAGGCTCGGGGGGAGCCCAAAATGAGCAGTACTTC.

This clonotype was detected only a few times. V is TRBV12-5 and J is TRBJ2-7; D is perhaps TRBD2 (5 bases). Trimming took off 8 bases at V and 7 bases at J, with 18 bases between the two ends. This CDR3 region has 13 residues. CDR1 and CDR2 from the germline V gene are LGHNT and FRNRAP. In DNA, the CDR3 is TGTGCTAGTAGTCACGGGGTGGCCAGGGAGCAGTACTTC. Its translation: CASSHGVAREQYF.

The chain uses TRBV5-6 and TRBJ1-1, with D uncertain. This CDR3 contains 12 residues. Trimming pared 6 bases from V and 7 bases from J, leaving 13 bases between. Germline loops: CDR1 SGHDT, CDR2 YYEEEE. This CDR3 reads CASNPDRGEAFF. The CDR3 nucleotides read TGTGCCAGCAACCCCGATCGGGGTGAAGCTTTCTTT. The full variable domain, its missing parts supplied by reference TRBV5-6 and TRBJ1-1, is DAGVTQSPTHLIKTRGQQVTLRCSPKSGHDTVSWYQQALGQGPQFIFQYYEEEERQRGNFPDRFSGHQFPNYSSELNVNALLLGDSALYLCASNPDRGEAFFGQGTRLTVV.

This clonotype has just one count. Sequence at one end of the junction differs from germline and may be a read error. The chain has TRBV15 and TRBJ1-2; no definite D call. The CDR3 totals 13 residues. Germline V gene sequence: CDR1 LNHNV, CDR2 YYDKDF (reference sequence). The CDR3 loop is CTTSRDPNYGYTF. The CDR3 DNA sequence: TGTACCACCAGCAGAGATCCTAACTATGGCTACACCTTC.

The J gene is TRBJ2-1, the V gene TRBV28; TRBD2 aligns across 9 bases. The CDR3 runs 14 residues. From germline, CDR1 is MDHEN and CDR2 SYDVKM. V lost 6 bases to trimming and J lost 9 bases; unmatched junction nucleotides: 9. CDR3 in DNA: TGTGCCAGCAGCAACAGCGGGGGGCTGGGTGAGCAGTTCTTC. Encoded protein: CASSNSGGLGEQFF.

There are many counts of this clonotype. The rearrangement links TRBV9 to TRBJ2-2; TRBD2 matches 7 bases. After removal of 2 bases from V and 6 bases from J, the junction contained 4 bases not matched to a gene. The germline V gene has CDR1 SGDLS and CDR2 YYNGEE. CDR3 length: 14 residues. CDR3 DNA sequence: TGTGCCAGCAGCGTGACTAGCAACTCCGGGGAGCTGTTTTTT. It encodes CASSVTSNSGELFF.

Worth noting for this clonotype: Given a much more abundant clone one base away, this may be a read error. The V and J genes are TRBV7-9 and TRBJ2-1, with a possible D match to TRBD2 (6 bases). V was clipped by 5 bases and J by 10 bases, with 21 bases between them. CDR3 size: 15 residues. CDR1 and CDR2 from the germline V gene are SEHNR and FQNEAQ (reference sequence). CDR3 nucleotides: TGTGCCAGCAGCCGCCGGGACTTCTCATCCTACGAGCAGTTCTTC. Protein sequence: CASSRRDFSSYEQFF.

This clonotype was counted between two and nine times. The rearrangement links TRBV11-2 to TRBJ1-4; D is perhaps TRBD1 (5 bases). V was pared by 3 bases and J by 7 bases, with 21 bases between. Germline V lookup: CDR1 SGHAT, CDR2 FQNNGV. This CDR3 is built from 17 residues. This chain's CDR3 is CASSFSLGGVAGEKLFF. CDR3 DNA: TGTGCCAGCAGCTTCTCCCTGGGGGGGGTAGCTGGTGAAAAACTGTTTTTT.

This clonotype was seen more than once but under ten times. The chain joins TRBV18 to TRBJ2-1, with 13 bases aligning to TRBD2. The CDR3 covers 15 residues. Germline V gene lookup returns CDR1 KGHSH and CDR2 LQKENI. Trimming at V came to 3 bases and at J to 9 bases, leaving 5 bases not matched to a gene. CDR3: CASSPILAGGAEQFF. DNA for the CDR3: TGTGCCAGCTCACCCATACTAGCGGGAGGGGCTGAGCAGTTCTTC.

The chain joins TRBV9 to TRBJ2-3, with D tentatively TRBD1 (5 bases). V shed 0 bases and J shed 6 bases, with 11 bases lying between them. CDR3 length equals 14 residues. Germline assignment: CDR1 SGDLS and CDR2 YYNGEE. Here the CDR3 reads CASSVASYRDTQYF. The CDR3 coding sequence is TGTGCCAGCAGCGTAGCCTCCTACAGGGATACGCAGTATTTT.

With regard to this clonotype: A much larger clone is a single base away; this may be a read error. This rearrangement joins TRBV20-1 to TRBJ2-1, with D tentatively TRBD1 (6 bases). V lost 3 bases to trimming and J lost 10 bases, with 13 bases between them. Germline-derived CDR1 and CDR2 are DFQATT and SNEGSKA (reference sequence). This CDR3 comprises 12 residues. CDR3 region: CSASAGAGEQFF. The CDR3 bases are TGCAGTGCTAGCGCAGGGGCGGGCGAGCAGTTCTTC.

This clonotype turned up a few times. The V gene is TRBV7-7, the J gene TRBJ2-5, with 7 bases that match TRBD2. V lost 5 bases and J lost 2; bases outside the gene matches: 8. Germline V gene sequence: CDR1 SSHAT, CDR2 FNYEAQ (reference sequence). This CDR3 has 15 amino acids. The chain's CDR3 is CASSKLTGGQETQYF. As DNA, the CDR3 is TGTGCCAGCAGCAAATTAACGGGGGGTCAAGAGACCCAGTACTTC.